These 6 T cell receptor beta chains share one sample of origin, sequenced in a study of cytomegalovirus exposure and HLA in healthy donors. Primers: 60 Vbeta forward and 13 Jbeta reverse. Generated by immunoSEQ multiplex PCR, the TCRdb table keeps only in-frame clones and is missing some. The sample holds approximately 210,000 clones, about 90% seen once. Input material: PBMCs. The receptors derive from a man aged 25-45 years in good health and CMV-seronegative.

This rearrangement joins TRBV4-1 to TRBJ1-1, with 9 bases aligning to TRBD1. Germline CDR1 MGHRA, CDR2 YSYEKL. The CDR3 covers 15 residues. The junction had 3 bases not matched to a gene; V was cut back by 0 bases and J by 4 bases. This CDR3 reads CASSQEGQGGTEAFF. The CDR3 DNA sequence: TGCGCCAGCAGCCAAGAGGGACAGGGTGGCACTGAAGCTTTCTTT.

V usage is TRBV7-2 and J usage is TRBJ2-7; TRBD1 matches 9 bases. Germline-derived CDR1 and CDR2 are SGHTA and FQGNSA. CDR3 length equals 15 residues. The V gene end was trimmed by 2 bases and the J gene end by 6 bases; junction bases not matched to a gene: 8. The chain's CDR3 is CASSLYGQGRGEQYF. The CDR3 bases are TGTGCCAGCAGCTTATACGGACAGGGGAGGGGCGAGCAGTACTTC.

The chain has TRBV6-5 and TRBJ2-7; maybe TRBD2 (5 bases). CDR3 length equals 14 residues. V lost 2 bases to trimming and J lost 5 bases, with 13 bases between them. Germline CDR1 is MNHEY and CDR2 is SVGAGI. The DNA of the CDR3 is TGTGCCAGCAGTTACGTGGGGAGTTCTCACGAGCAGTACTTC. Its translation is CASSYVGSSHEQYF.

The rearrangement uses TRBV18 and TRBJ1-4; D gene unclear. Germline values: CDR1 KGHSH, CDR2 LQKENI. V was pared by 1 base and J by 5 bases, with 5 bases between. The CDR3 has 13 amino acids. CDR3 region: CASSPRQNEKLFF. In DNA form, the CDR3 reads TGTGCCAGCTCACCACGGCAGAATGAAAAACTGTTTTTT. The full variable domain, its missing parts supplied by reference TRBV18 and TRBJ1-4, is NAGVMQNPRHLVRRRGQEARLRCSPMKGHSHVYWYRQLPEEGLKFMVYLQKENIIDESGMPKERFSAEFPKEGPSILRIQQVVRGDSAAYFCASSPRQNEKLFFGSGTQLSVL.

This sequence joins TRBV7-9 and TRBJ1-1; D is undetermined. The germline V and J ends were trimmed by 6 bases and 4 bases, with 15 bases remaining between them. The CDR3 is 14 residues long. CDR1 and CDR2 (germline): SEHNR, FQNEAQ (reference sequence). DNA of the CDR3: TGTGCCAGCAGTTATACGAGGGTTGGCACTGAAGCTTTCTTT. Residues: CASSYTRVGTEAFF.

The chain joins TRBV27 to TRBJ2-5, with 8 bases identical to TRBD1. Trimming removed 3 bases from V and 4 bases from J; junction bases left unmatched: 10. The CDR3 has 16 residues. The germline gives CDR1 MNHEY, CDR2 SMNVEV (reference sequence). The CDR3 nucleotides read TGTGCCAGCAGTTTCAGGGGGCCGGGTCCCGGAGAGACCCAGTACTTC. As protein: CASSFRGPGPGETQYF.